The 20 T cell receptor beta chains in this list originate from one sample, sequenced in a study of blood T cell repertoires in COVID-19. Some clones are missing from TCRdb's copy, which holds only in-frame ones; the method was immunoSEQ multiplex PCR. This table holds 120,000 to 150,000 clones, approximately 78% found once. The sequenced sample consisted of peripheral blood. Source of these receptors: a human donor with acute or convalescent COVID-19. The donor label of this sample is uncertain.

The gene calls are TRBV6-5 and TRBJ1-1, with D uncertain. This CDR3 spans 14 amino acids. With 3 bases removed from V and 3 bases from J, the gap between germline ends came to 11 bases. Germline CDR1 is MNHEY and CDR2 is SVGAGI. The CDR3 region has the DNA TGTGCCAGCAGTTATAGGCAGCGTGACACTGAAGCTTTCTTT. It translates to CASSYRQRDTEAFF.

The chain joins TRBV19 to TRBJ2-6; 9 bases align to TRBD1. The V segment lost 9 bases and the J segment 0 bases; nucleotides outside the gene matches: 9. The CDR3 has 17 residues. Per germline, CDR1 LNHDA and CDR2 SQIVND (reference sequence). The CDR3 is CASAWGQGGSGANVLTF. CDR3 DNA sequence: TGTGCCAGCGCCTGGGGACAGGGCGGCTCTGGGGCCAACGTCCTGACTTTC.

This chain joins TRBV5-1 and TRBJ2-3; no definite D call. CDR1 and CDR2 (germline): SGHRS, YFSETQ. Trimming shortened V by 5 bases and J by 0 bases, and 10 bases separated the two germline ends. The CDR3 covers 14 residues. In DNA, the CDR3 is TGCGCCAGCAGAGATTTGACAAGCACAGATACGCAGTATTTT. As protein: CASRDLTSTDTQYF.

This clone was counted a few times. The chain employs TRBV5-5 and TRBJ1-1; D gene unclear. The CDR3 runs 13 residues. CDR1 SGHKS and CDR2 YYEKEE come from the germline V gene (reference sequence). Trimming removed 1 base at V and 5 bases at J, with 9 bases between. The CDR3 DNA reads TGTGCCAGCAGCTTGAACAGCGGGACTGAAGCTTTCTTT. Its translation is CASSLNSGTEAFF. Based on the CDR3 plus reference TRBV5-5 and TRBJ1-1, the full variable domain is DAGVTQSPTHLIKTRGQQVTLRCSPISGHKSVSWYQQVLGQGPQFIFQYYEKEERGRGNFPDRFSARQFPNYSSELNVNALLLGDSALYLCASSLNSGTEAFFGQGTRLTVV.

The chain joins TRBV4-2 to TRBJ1-6; 7 nucleotides match TRBD1. Looked up from germline, CDR1 is LGHNA and CDR2 is YNFKEQ. This CDR3 spans 17 amino acids. Trimming took 4 bases from V and 6 from J; bases not matched to a gene: 12. The CDR3 sequence: CASSLLSGGSGNSPLHF. CDR3 sequence (DNA): TGTGCCAGCAGCCTTTTATCAGGGGGGTCTGGTAATTCACCCCTCCACTTT.

This clone was observed a handful of times. The gene calls are TRBV7-9 and TRBJ1-2; possible D gene TRBD1, 5 bases. Trimming removed 3 bases from V and 5 bases from J, with 16 bases in between. CDR1 SEHNR and CDR2 FQNEAQ come from the germline V gene (reference sequence). The CDR3 has 15 residues. The CDR3 bases are TGTGCCAGCAGCTTGGGCGTCGACGGGGGATATGGCTACACCTTC. This gives the protein CASSLGVDGGYGYTF.

V usage is TRBV6-5 and J usage is TRBJ1-2, with D unclear. The ends were cut back, 6 bases at V and 1 base at J, with 12 bases in the middle. CDR1 is MNHEY, CDR2 SVGAGI, per germline. This CDR3 has 14 residues. The CDR3 DNA is TGTGCCAGCAGCTTCGGAGGGTTTAACTATGGCTACACCTTC. Translated: CASSFGGFNYGYTF.

The rearrangement links TRBV9 to TRBJ2-1; D gene ambiguous. V was pared by 0 bases and J by 9 bases, with 10 bases between. Germline-derived CDR1 and CDR2 are SGDLS and YYNGEE. This CDR3 contains 13 residues. CDR3: CASSVEWSGEQFF. The CDR3 DNA sequence: TGTGCCAGCAGCGTAGAGTGGTCGGGTGAGCAGTTCTTC.

This clone was detected a few times. The genes are TRBV6-5 and TRBJ1-1, with a possible D match to TRBD1 (5 bases). The V end was cut by 6 bases, the J end by 0 bases, with 11 bases between. The CDR3 consists of 14 residues. Germline CDR1 MNHEY, CDR2 SVGAGI. The CDR3 region is CASRGAPLNTEAFF. CDR3 sequence (DNA): TGTGCCAGCAGAGGGGCCCCATTGAACACTGAAGCTTTCTTT.

This chain connects TRBV6-5 to TRBJ1-3; D gene ambiguous. V was cut by 0 bases and J by 2 bases, with 11 bases left in between. The CDR3 has 16 amino acids. Per germline, CDR1 MNHEY and CDR2 SVGAGI. CDR3 in amino acids: CASSYSRWEAGNTIYF. The CDR3 DNA reads TGTGCCAGCAGTTACTCGAGGTGGGAGGCTGGAAACACCATATATTTT.

This clone has only one observation. The chain carries TRBV5-1 and TRBJ1-1; 12 bases match TRBD1. V shed 0 bases, J shed 9 bases, and the junction held 9 bases outside the gene matches. CDR1 and CDR2 from the germline V gene are SGHRS and YFSETQ. CDR3 size: 16 residues. The CDR3 coding sequence is TGCGCCAGCAGCTTGGAAGTTAGGGACAGGGGGCGAAAAGCTTTCTTT. Translated, it gives CASSLEVRDRGRKAFF.

The chain recombines TRBV19 with TRBJ2-3; weak D call: TRBD2 (5 bases). From germline, CDR1 is LNHDA and CDR2 SQIVND (reference sequence). Trimming removed 5 bases at V and 0 bases at J, with 9 bases between. CDR3 length: 14 residues. Here the CDR3 DNA reads TGTGCCAGTAGTCCGCTAGCTAGCACAGATACGCAGTATTTT. Translating gives CASSPLASTDTQYF.

This chain links TRBV9 with TRBJ2-3; 7 bases align to TRBD1. Trimming took 4 bases from V and 0 from J; bases not matched to a gene: 5. CDR1 is SGDLS and CDR2 is YYNGEE in the germline V gene. This CDR3 is 15 amino acids long. The CDR3 region has the DNA TGTGCCAGCAGCCTACAGGGGTCTAGCACAGATACGCAGTATTTT. Amino acid sequence: CASSLQGSSTDTQYF.

The CDR3 DNA is TGCGCCAGCAGTGAGTCGAGGGCCAGTAGCAATCAGCCCCAGCATTTT. Amino acid sequence: CASSESRASSNQPQHF. The chain recombines TRBV10-2 with TRBJ1-5; unclear D gene. The length of the CDR3 is 16 residues. V shed 0 bases and J shed 0 bases, with 9 bases lying between them. The germline V gene has CDR1 WSHSY and CDR2 SAAADI.

The chain is built from TRBV19 and TRBJ2-2, with 7 bases identical to TRBD1. The V gene's germline CDR1 is LNHDA and CDR2 SQIVND (reference sequence). The length of the CDR3 is 15 residues. After removal of 6 bases from V and 6 bases from J, the junction contained 10 bases not matched to a gene. The CDR3 protein is CASSRRQGWSGELFF. CDR3 in DNA: TGTGCCAGTAGCCGCCGACAGGGTTGGTCCGGGGAGCTGTTTTTT.

The V call is TRBV7-9, the J call TRBJ1-1; TRBD1 agrees at 7 bases. The J segment lost 8 bases and the V segment lost 3 bases, leaving 9 bases of the junction unmatched. This CDR3 has 14 amino acids. Germline V lookup: CDR1 SEHNR, CDR2 FQNEAQ (reference sequence). The CDR3 sequence: CASSFTGVGAEAFF. In DNA, the CDR3 is TGTGCCAGCAGCTTCACAGGGGTTGGAGCCGAAGCTTTCTTT. Variable domain in full (rest from reference TRBV7-9 and TRBJ1-1): DTGVSQNPRHKITKRGQNVTFRCDPISEHNRLYWYRQTLGQGPEFLTYFQNEAQLEKSRLLSDRFSAERPKGSFSTLEIQRTEQGDSAMYLCASSFTGVGAEAFFGQGTRLTVV.

Details on this clone: One end of the junction does not line up with germline, which may come from a read error. J is TRBJ2-7 and V is TRBV14, with 14 bases lining up with TRBD2. CDR3 length: 14 residues. Germline V CDR1 and CDR2: SGHDN, FVKESK. The CDR3 region is CASSPGLAGGATSF. The CDR3 DNA reads TGTGCCAGCAGCCCAGGACTAGCGGGGGGCGCCACGTCCTTC.

The CDR3 DNA reads TGTGCCAGCAGCCCCTGGACTAGCACAGATACGCAGTATTTT. Translation gives CASSPWTSTDTQYF. The V call is TRBV7-9, the J call TRBJ2-3, with D maybe TRBD2 (5 bases). Germline V gene data show CDR1 as SEHNR and CDR2 as FQNEAQ (reference sequence). The CDR3 length is 14 residues. Deletions cut 5 bases from V and 0 bases from J, with 9 bases between.

The chain joins TRBV19 to TRBJ1-1; TRBD1 aligns across 7 bases. V lost 4 bases, J lost 1 base, and 3 bases stayed unmatched. Per the germline V gene, CDR1 is LNHDA and CDR2 is SQIVND (reference sequence). The CDR3 has 14 amino acids. Here the CDR3 DNA reads TGTGCCAGTAGTACCCGACAGGGGAACACTGAAGCTTTCTTT. Its protein is CASSTRQGNTEAFF. The full variable domain, completed using reference TRBV19 and TRBJ1-1, is DGGITQSPKYLFRKEGQNVTLSCEQNLNHDAMYWYRQDPGQGLRLIYYSQIVNDFQKGDIAEGYSVSREKKESFPLTVTSAQKNPTAFYLCASSTRQGNTEAFFGQGTRLTVV.

The chain carries TRBV19 and TRBJ1-5; 9 bases map to TRBD1. V trimming: 5 bases; J trimming: 7 bases; junction bases outside the gene matches: 12. This CDR3 contains 16 residues. CDR1 is LNHDA, CDR2 SQIVND, per germline (reference sequence). The DNA for the CDR3 is TGTGCCAGTAGTCCGGACAGGGGCGTCGGGGGCCAGCCCCAGCATTTT. Residues: CASSPDRGVGGQPQHF. The complete variable domain, with remaining parts taken from reference TRBV19 and TRBJ1-5, reads DGGITQSPKYLFRKEGQNVTLSCEQNLNHDAMYWYRQDPGQGLRLIYYSQIVNDFQKGDIAEGYSVSREKKESFPLTVTSAQKNPTAFYLCASSPDRGVGGQPQHFGDGTRLSIL.